Sequencing of this T cell receptor beta chain was carried out in a study of cytomegalovirus exposure and HLA in healthy donors. Study summary: The 100 to 150 validation repertoires and the approximately 670 first-cohort repertoires shared a platform, a later analysis reported.

General study results and limits: High sensitivity and specificity were reportedly achieved when the classifier diagnosed cytomegalovirus status. The investigators catalogued 150 or so TCR beta chains as cytomegalovirus-associated. In vitro testing confirmed a few CMV-associated chains as specific for CMV antigens.

Note on this clone: What it recognizes is unknown.

Here immunoSEQ multiplex PCR was the method, and the copy in TCRdb shows in-frame clones only, minus some. Of about 98,000 clones listed, roughly nine tenths are singletons. The CDR3 runs 15 residues. Trimming removed 2 bases from V and 5 bases from J, with 15 bases in between. Germline-derived CDR1 and CDR2 are SGHAT and FQNNGV. This chain links TRBV11-2 with TRBJ1-2, with D maybe TRBD1 (5 bases). The sample consisted of PBMCs. The sequence was collected from a woman in her 30s in good health and CMV-seronegative. The CDR3 loop is CASSLIDSRIYGYTF. The CDR3 nucleotides read TGTGCCAGCAGCTTAATAGACAGCCGGATTTATGGCTACACCTTC.